What follows are 28 T cell receptor beta chains derived from one specimen sequenced in a study of shared clonotypes between healthy human individuals. CD45RO-negative CD8 cells positively selected for CCR7 made up the naive population, which excluded terminally differentiated effector memory CD45RA+ cells. Assay: immunoSEQ multiplex PCR; the TCRdb copy retains only in-frame clones and omits some. The sample contains about 2,100,000 clones, 85% to 95% of which appear only once. Sequences were obtained from naive CD8+ T cells from PBMCs. The receptors were sampled from a man between 18 and 29 years old in good health. Some clones in this sample may be carry-over from other donors' samples.

The J gene is TRBJ2-7, the V gene TRBV5-1; D is possibly TRBD1 or TRBD2 (5 bases each). CDR3 length: 17 residues. In germline, CDR1 is SGHRS, CDR2 YFSETQ. Trimming stripped 1 base from V and 4 bases from J, with 21 bases between. The CDR3 protein is CASSLSFMGRRVYEQYF. The DNA for the CDR3 is TGCGCCAGCAGCTTGTCATTTATGGGACGTCGGGTTTACGAGCAGTACTTC.

This sequence joins TRBV7-9 and TRBJ1-1; TRBD1 is a possible D gene (6 bases). Per the germline V gene, CDR1 is SEHNR and CDR2 is FQNEAQ (reference sequence). The CDR3 length is 16 residues. Between the trimmed V and J ends, which lost 4 bases and 4 bases, there was a span of 19 bases. CDR3 in amino acids: CASSSRGGGGSTEAFF. The CDR3 DNA reads as TGTGCCAGCAGCTCCCGAGGGGGAGGAGGATCCACTGAAGCTTTCTTT.

This sequence joins TRBV4-3 and TRBJ2-3; tentatively, D is TRBD1 or TRBD2 (6 bases each). Trimming removed 0 bases from V and 5 bases from J, with 18 bases in between. CDR3 length: 17 amino acids. Germline CDR1 and CDR2: LGHNA and YSLEER. The CDR3 DNA sequence: TGCGCCAGCAGCCAAGATCACGGGGGCGAGGGGAGAGATACGCAGTATTTT. It codes for CASSQDHGGEGRDTQYF.

This chain links TRBV21-1 with TRBJ2-2; the table's D call of TRBD1 was not tested on the DNA. TRBV21-1 is a known pseudogene. This CDR3 contains 17 residues. CDR3 in amino acids: CASSESCGTGGTGELFF. The DNA of the CDR3 is TGTGCCAGCAGCGAGAGCTGTGGGACAGGGGGCACCGGGGAGCTGTTTTTT.

This rearrangement joins TRBV29-1 to TRBJ2-2; no firm D call. The CDR3 is 13 amino acids. The germline V and J ends were trimmed by 5 bases and 2 bases, with 9 bases remaining between them. From germline, CDR1 is SQVTM and CDR2 ANQGSEA. DNA for the CDR3: TGCAGCGTTCCCTGGGATAACACCGGGGAGCTGTTTTTT. Encoded protein: CSVPWDNTGELFF.

This sequence joins TRBV4-1 and TRBJ2-7; 9 bases fit TRBD2. J was trimmed by 0 bases and V by 4 bases; bases with no gene match: 16. CDR1 is MGHRA and CDR2 is YSYEKL in the germline V gene. The CDR3 is 19 residues long. Written as DNA, the CDR3 is TGCGCCAGCAGCCCGATCATCAGTCAGGCGGGAGGGCCCTCCTACGAGCAGTACTTC. Amino acids: CASSPIISQAGGPSYEQYF.

The chain uses TRBV27 and TRBJ2-1, with D possibly being TRBD1 (6 bases). V gave up 6 bases and J gave up 5 bases, with 14 bases separating them. The CDR3 extends over 14 amino acids. Germline V gives CDR1 MNHEY, CDR2 SMNVEV (reference sequence). The CDR3 loop reads CASRTPGAHNEQFF. DNA for the CDR3: TGTGCCAGCAGAACCCCAGGGGCTCACAATGAGCAGTTCTTC.

This clone appeared a single time. The chain carries TRBV19 and TRBJ2-3; D remains unclear. Trimming stripped 7 bases from V and 0 bases from J, with 8 bases between. The V gene's germline CDR1 is LNHDA and CDR2 SQIVND (reference sequence). CDR3 length: 13 residues. CDR3 nucleotide sequence: TGTGCCAGTAAGATCGATAGCACAGATACGCAGTATTTT. Its protein product is CASKIDSTDTQYF.

CDR3 amino acids: CASSPDRVETQYF. CDR3 nucleotides: TGTGCCAGCAGCCCGGACAGGGTAGAGACCCAGTACTTC. This sequence joins TRBV7-9 and TRBJ2-5, with 8 bases identical to TRBD1. Germline loops: CDR1 SEHNR, CDR2 FQNEAQ (reference sequence). The CDR3 covers 13 residues. V trimming: 5 bases; J trimming: 4 bases; junction bases outside the gene matches: 3.

The rearrangement joins TRBV7-3 to TRBJ2-1; no clear D. From germline, CDR1 is SGHTA and CDR2 FQGTGA. Trimming took off 2 bases at V and 8 bases at J, with 10 bases between the two ends. CDR3 size: 13 residues. The CDR3 spells CASSLLNGYEQFF. The CDR3 nucleotides are TGTGCCAGCAGCTTATTGAATGGGTATGAGCAGTTCTTC.

V is TRBV7-9 and J is TRBJ2-7; possibly TRBD1 for D (5 bases). Germline V gene lookup returns CDR1 SEHNR and CDR2 FQNEAQ (reference sequence). Trimming left V 4 bases short and J 4 bases short, with 14 bases between. CDR3 length: 14 amino acids. CDR3 residues: CASSSWSQDYEQYF. CDR3 DNA sequence: TGTGCCAGCAGCTCTTGGTCACAGGATTACGAGCAGTACTTC.

The gene calls are TRBV21-1 and TRBJ2-2; TRBD2, the table's D call, lacks a check against the DNA. TRBV21-1 has pseudogene status. There are 15 residues in the CDR3. CDR3 sequence: CARLKRGPDTGELFF. CDR3 DNA: TGTGCCAGGTTAAAAAGAGGGCCTGACACCGGGGAGCTGTTTTTT.

The chain couples TRBV27 to TRBJ2-1; possibly TRBD1 or TRBD2 for D (5 bases each). The V and J ends lost 6 bases and 8 bases respectively, with 20 bases between them. Germline values: CDR1 MNHEY, CDR2 SMNVEV (reference sequence). CDR3 length: 15 residues. CDR3 bases: TGTGCCAGCAGCCCCAGGGACGCCTCGGACCATGAGCAGTTCTTC. Its protein is CASSPRDASDHEQFF.

The chain has TRBV10-1 and TRBJ2-2, with D hard to call. CDR1 and CDR2 (germline): WNHNN, SYGVQD (reference sequence). Deletions cut 6 bases from V and 3 bases from J, with 5 bases between. This CDR3 is built from 12 residues. CDR3 DNA sequence: TGCGCCAGCAGATCGTACACCGGGGAGCTGTTTTTT. This sequence encodes CASRSYTGELFF.

This clone was found once. The chain joins TRBV9 to TRBJ1-2; D is perhaps TRBD1 (6 bases). V dropped 0 bases and J dropped 6 bases, with 18 bases sitting between them. The CDR3 has 16 amino acids. Germline CDR1 SGDLS, CDR2 YYNGEE. This CDR3 is CASSVGFSSGAHGYTF. CDR3 nucleotides: TGTGCCAGCAGCGTAGGGTTTAGTTCGGGGGCTCATGGCTACACCTTC. The variable domain in full, with the rest retrieved from reference TRBV9 and TRBJ1-2, is DSGVTQTPKHLITATGQRVTLRCSPRSGDLSVYWYQQSLDQGLQFLIQYYNGEERAKGNILERFSAQQFPDLHSELNLSSLELGDSALYFCASSVGFSSGAHGYTFGSGTRLTVV.

This clone was seen just once. This CDR3 reads CSVSSGARLNEQFF. The CDR3 DNA sequence: TGCAGCGTGTCGTCGGGGGCCCGATTGAATGAGCAGTTCTTC. The chain links TRBV29-1 to TRBJ2-1; D may correspond to TRBD1 or TRBD2 (6 bases each). This CDR3 has 14 residues. Germline CDR1 and CDR2: SQVTM and ANQGSEA. Trimming stripped 6 bases from V and 7 bases from J, with 19 bases between.

J is TRBJ2-7 and V is TRBV2, with 7 nucleotides matching TRBD2. The CDR3 spans 17 residues. V gave up 2 bases and J gave up 3 bases; unmatched junction bases: 13. Looked up from germline, CDR1 is SNHLY and CDR2 is FYNNEI. The CDR3 coding sequence is TGTGCCAGCAGTGAATTGAGGGGCAGCGGGACTTACTACGAGCAGTACTTC. Encoded protein: CASSELRGSGTYYEQYF.

The chain couples TRBV6-6 to TRBJ2-3; D ambiguous. CDR1 is MNHNY and CDR2 is SVGAGI in the germline V gene (reference sequence). V was pared by 0 bases and J by 8 bases, with 3 bases between. This CDR3 is built from 11 residues. CDR3 residues: CASSYSITQYF. The CDR3, as DNA: TGTGCCAGCAGTTACTCGATTACGCAGTATTTT.

J is TRBJ1-2 and V is TRBV27, with TRBD1 as a possible D gene (5 bases). The germline gives CDR1 MNHEY, CDR2 SMNVEV (reference sequence). V was shortened by 0 bases and J by 1 base, with 15 bases between the two germline ends. The length of the CDR3 is 17 residues. The CDR3 region is CASSLSWGTAHNYGYTF. Written as DNA, the CDR3 is TGTGCCAGCAGTTTATCTTGGGGGACTGCCCATAACTATGGCTACACCTTC.

The V and J genes are TRBV28 and TRBJ1-5; TRBD1 matches 9 bases. Germline CDR1 MDHEN, CDR2 SYDVKM. After removal of 7 bases from V and 5 bases from J, the junction contained 12 bases not matched to a gene. This CDR3 region has 16 residues. DNA of the CDR3: TGTGCCAGCAACCTGGGGTACAGGGGGCAATATCAGCCCCAGCATTTT. Protein: CASNLGYRGQYQPQHF.

This chain connects TRBV15 to TRBJ2-5; TRBD1 might be the D (6 bases). The CDR3 length is 15 residues. V was clipped by 1 base and J by 4 bases, with 13 bases between them. Germline V gives CDR1 LNHNV, CDR2 YYDKDF (reference sequence). The CDR3: CATSRAQGTGETQYF. The CDR3 DNA reads as TGTGCCACCAGCAGAGCCCAGGGGACGGGAGAGACCCAGTACTTC.

About this clone: Other DNA sequences from this sample encode an identical CDR3 as well. The chain employs TRBV7-9 and TRBJ2-7; D gene uncertain. Trimming took off 4 bases at V and 6 bases at J, with 7 bases between the two ends. Germline assignment: CDR1 SEHNR and CDR2 FQNEAQ (reference sequence). The CDR3 sequence is 11 residues long. CDR3: CASSSLGEQYF. In DNA, the CDR3 is TGTGCCAGCAGCTCCCTCGGCGAGCAGTACTTC.

The CDR3 loop reads CASSVATRGDGSPGELFF. The CDR3 DNA sequence: TGTGCCAGCAGCGTAGCTACAAGGGGCGACGGATCCCCCGGGGAGCTGTTTTTT. J is TRBJ2-2 and V is TRBV9, with a tentative D call TRBD1 (5 bases). This CDR3 is 18 amino acids long. The germline gives CDR1 SGDLS, CDR2 YYNGEE. V was cut by 0 bases and J by 6 bases, with 21 bases left in between.

This clone has just one count. Additional DNA sequences in this sample encode the identical CDR3. The CDR3 region is CASSPRGAYEQYF. The CDR3 DNA reads as TGTGCCAGCAGCCCCCGGGGAGCCTACGAGCAGTACTTC. The chain is built from TRBV11-2 and TRBJ2-7, with D possibly TRBD2 on 5 matching bases. Germline CDR1 reads SGHAT; CDR2 reads FQNNGV. Trimming shortened V by 5 bases and J by 2 bases, and 10 bases separated the two germline ends. There are 13 residues in the CDR3.

Only one count was recorded for this clone. The V call is TRBV4-2, the J call TRBJ1-4; D is ambiguous. The V end lost 3 bases, the J end lost 4 bases, and 9 bases lay between the germline ends. CDR3 length: 14 amino acids. Germline-derived CDR1 and CDR2 are LGHNA and YNFKEQ. CDR3 nucleotide sequence: TGTGCCAGCAGCCATGAGGGCCTTAATGAAAAACTGTTTTTT. This codes for CASSHEGLNEKLFF.

The V call is TRBV7-2, the J call TRBJ2-7; D unresolved. Per germline, CDR1 SGHTA and CDR2 FQGNSA. The CDR3 spans 15 residues. V was pared by 3 bases and J by 1 base, with 13 bases between. As DNA, the CDR3 is TGTGCCAGCAGCTTTAGCCAAATAGGATCCTACGAGCAGTACTTC. This gives the protein CASSFSQIGSYEQYF.

This chain uses TRBV20-1 with TRBJ1-4; no firm D call. Trimming removed 7 bases at V and 6 bases at J, with 9 bases between. Germline loops: CDR1 DFQATT, CDR2 SNEGSKA (reference sequence). This CDR3 has 11 amino acids. The CDR3 nucleotides are TGCAGTGTAAGGGTAGATGAAAAACTGTTTTTT. It translates to CSVRVDEKLFF.

The CDR3 reads CASSRLAGVPGELFF. In DNA, the CDR3 is TGTGCCAGCAGCCGACTAGCGGGAGTCCCCGGGGAGCTGTTTTTT. This rearrangement joins TRBV11-2 to TRBJ2-2; 12 bases are shared with TRBD2. V dropped 5 bases and J dropped 6; count of bases not matched to a gene: 4. Germline CDR1 SGHAT, CDR2 FQNNGV. This CDR3 comprises 15 residues.